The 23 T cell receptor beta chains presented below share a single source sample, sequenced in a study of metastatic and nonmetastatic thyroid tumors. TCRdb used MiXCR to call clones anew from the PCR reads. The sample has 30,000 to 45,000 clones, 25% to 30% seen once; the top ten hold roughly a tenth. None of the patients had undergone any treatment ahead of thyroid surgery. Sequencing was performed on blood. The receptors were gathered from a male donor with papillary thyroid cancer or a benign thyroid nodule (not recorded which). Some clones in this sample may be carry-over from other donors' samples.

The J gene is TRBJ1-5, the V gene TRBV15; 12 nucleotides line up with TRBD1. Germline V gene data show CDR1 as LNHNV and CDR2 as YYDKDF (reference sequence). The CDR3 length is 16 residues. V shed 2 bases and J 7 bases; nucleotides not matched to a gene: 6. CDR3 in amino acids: CATSRTTGTGGQPQHF. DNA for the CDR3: TGTGCCACCAGCAGAACCACCGGGACAGGGGGCCAGCCCCAGCATTTT.

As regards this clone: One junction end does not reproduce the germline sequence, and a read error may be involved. CDR3 DNA sequence: TGCAGTGCTAGAGACCCGCTCTTC. Amino acids: CSARDPLF. The V gene is TRBV20-1, the J gene TRBJ2-5; the D is unclear. The length of the CDR3 is 8 residues. Germline V CDR1 and CDR2: DFQATT, SNEGSKA (reference sequence).

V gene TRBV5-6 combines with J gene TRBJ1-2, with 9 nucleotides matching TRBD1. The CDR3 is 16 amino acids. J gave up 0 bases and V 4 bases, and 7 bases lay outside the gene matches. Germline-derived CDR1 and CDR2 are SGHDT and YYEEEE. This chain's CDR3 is CASSRGQGSPNYGYTF. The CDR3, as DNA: TGTGCCAGCAGCCGGGGACAGGGCTCTCCTAACTATGGCTACACCTTC.

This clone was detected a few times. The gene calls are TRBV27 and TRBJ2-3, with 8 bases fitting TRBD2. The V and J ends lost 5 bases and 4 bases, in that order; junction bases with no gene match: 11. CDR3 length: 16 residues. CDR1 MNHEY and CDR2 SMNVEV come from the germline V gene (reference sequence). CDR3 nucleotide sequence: TGTGCCAGCAGTCTCCGGGGGGGCAGTAATGCAGATACGCAGTATTTT. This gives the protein CASSLRGGSNADTQYF.

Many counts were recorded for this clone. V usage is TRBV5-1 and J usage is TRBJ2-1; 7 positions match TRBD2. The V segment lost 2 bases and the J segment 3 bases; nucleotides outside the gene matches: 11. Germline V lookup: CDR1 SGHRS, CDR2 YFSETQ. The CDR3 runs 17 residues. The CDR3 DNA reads TGCGCCAGCAGCTTCCCAAAATACCGGGGGGACTACAATGAGCAGTTCTTC. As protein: CASSFPKYRGDYNEQFF.

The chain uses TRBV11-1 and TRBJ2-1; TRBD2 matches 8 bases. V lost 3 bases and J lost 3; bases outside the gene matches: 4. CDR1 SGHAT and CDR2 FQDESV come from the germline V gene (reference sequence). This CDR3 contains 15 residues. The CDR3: CASSLVLAVYNEQFF. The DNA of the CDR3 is TGTGCCAGCAGCTTGGTACTAGCGGTCTACAATGAGCAGTTCTTC.

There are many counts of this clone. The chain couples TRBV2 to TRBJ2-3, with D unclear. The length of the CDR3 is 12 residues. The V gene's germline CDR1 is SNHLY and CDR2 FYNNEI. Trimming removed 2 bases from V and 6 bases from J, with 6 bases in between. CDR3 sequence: CASSESPDTQYF. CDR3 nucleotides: TGTGCCAGCAGTGAAAGTCCGGATACGCAGTATTTT.

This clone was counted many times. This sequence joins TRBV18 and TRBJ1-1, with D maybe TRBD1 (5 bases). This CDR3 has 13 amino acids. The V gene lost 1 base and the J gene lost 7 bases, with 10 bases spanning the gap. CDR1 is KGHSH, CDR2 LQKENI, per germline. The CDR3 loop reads CASSPRPGIEAFF. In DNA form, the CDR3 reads TGTGCCAGCTCACCACGTCCAGGGATTGAAGCTTTCTTT.

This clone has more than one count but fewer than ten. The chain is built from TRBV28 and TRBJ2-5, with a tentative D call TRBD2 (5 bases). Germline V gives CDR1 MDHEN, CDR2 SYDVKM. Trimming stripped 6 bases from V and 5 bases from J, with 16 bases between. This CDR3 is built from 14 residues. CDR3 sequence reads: CASSWTSADETQYF. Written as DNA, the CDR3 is TGTGCCAGCAGCTGGACTTCAGCGGATGAGACCCAGTACTTC.

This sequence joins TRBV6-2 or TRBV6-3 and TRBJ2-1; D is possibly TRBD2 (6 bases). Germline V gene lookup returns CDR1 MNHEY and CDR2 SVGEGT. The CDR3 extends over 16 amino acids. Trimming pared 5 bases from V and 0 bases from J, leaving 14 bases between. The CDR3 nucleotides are TGTGCCAGCAGTCCAACTAGCCCGGACTCCTACAATGAGCAGTTCTTC. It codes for CASSPTSPDSYNEQFF.

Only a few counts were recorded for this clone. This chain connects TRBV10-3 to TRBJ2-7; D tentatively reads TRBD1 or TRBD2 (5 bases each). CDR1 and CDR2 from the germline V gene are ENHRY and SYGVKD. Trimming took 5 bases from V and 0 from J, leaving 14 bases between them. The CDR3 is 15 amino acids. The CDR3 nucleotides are TGTGCCATCAGTCCGGCCGGGACGGGCTCCTACGAGCAGTACTTC. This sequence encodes CAISPAGTGSYEQYF.

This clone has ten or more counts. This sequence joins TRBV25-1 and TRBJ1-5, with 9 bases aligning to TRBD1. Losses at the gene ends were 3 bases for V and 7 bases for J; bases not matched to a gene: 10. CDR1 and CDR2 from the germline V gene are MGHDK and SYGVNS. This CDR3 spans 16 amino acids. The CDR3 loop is CASSESRTGAAQPQHF. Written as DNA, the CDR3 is TGTGCCAGCAGTGAGAGCCGGACAGGGGCAGCCCAGCCCCAGCATTTT.

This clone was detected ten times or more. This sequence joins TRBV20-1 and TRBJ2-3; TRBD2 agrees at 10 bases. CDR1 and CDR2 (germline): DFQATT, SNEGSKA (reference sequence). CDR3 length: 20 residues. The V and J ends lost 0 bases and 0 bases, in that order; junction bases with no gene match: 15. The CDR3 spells CSARDPSGRAHLFSTDTQYF. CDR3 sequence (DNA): TGCAGTGCTAGAGATCCGAGCGGGAGGGCCCATTTGTTTAGCACAGATACGCAGTATTTT.

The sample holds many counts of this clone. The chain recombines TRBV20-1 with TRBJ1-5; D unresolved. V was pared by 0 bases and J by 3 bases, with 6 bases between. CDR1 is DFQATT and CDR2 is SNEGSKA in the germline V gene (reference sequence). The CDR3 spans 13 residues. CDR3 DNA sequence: TGCAGTGCTAGAGATCTGCTCAATCAGCCCCAGCATTTT. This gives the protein CSARDLLNQPQHF.

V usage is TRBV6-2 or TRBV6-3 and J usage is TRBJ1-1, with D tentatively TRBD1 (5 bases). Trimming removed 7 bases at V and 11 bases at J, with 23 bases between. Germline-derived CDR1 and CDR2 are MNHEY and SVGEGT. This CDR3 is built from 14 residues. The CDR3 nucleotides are TGTGCCAGCAAACCCCTCCGGGACGGGGAGTTGGCTTTCTTT. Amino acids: CASKPLRDGELAFF.

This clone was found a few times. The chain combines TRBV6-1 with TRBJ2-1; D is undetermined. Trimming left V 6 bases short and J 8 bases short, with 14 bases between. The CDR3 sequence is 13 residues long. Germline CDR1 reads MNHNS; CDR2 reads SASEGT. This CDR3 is CASSPLFGDEQFF. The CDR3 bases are TGTGCCAGCAGCCCTCTTTTCGGAGATGAGCAGTTCTTC.

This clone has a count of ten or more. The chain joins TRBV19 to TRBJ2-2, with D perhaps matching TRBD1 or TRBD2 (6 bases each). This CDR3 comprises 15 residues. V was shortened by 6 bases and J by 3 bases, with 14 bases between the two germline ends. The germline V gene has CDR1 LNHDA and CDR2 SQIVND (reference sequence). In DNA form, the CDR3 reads TGTGCCAGTAGAAACGCGGGACAAGACACCGGGGAGCTGTTTTTT. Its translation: CASRNAGQDTGELFF.

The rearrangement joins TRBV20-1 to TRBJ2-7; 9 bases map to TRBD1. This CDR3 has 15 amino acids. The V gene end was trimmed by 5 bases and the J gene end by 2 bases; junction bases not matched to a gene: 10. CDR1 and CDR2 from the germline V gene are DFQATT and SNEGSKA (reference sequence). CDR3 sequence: CSAQSPGQGTYEQYF. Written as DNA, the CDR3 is TGCAGTGCTCAATCCCCGGGACAGGGCACCTACGAGCAGTACTTC.

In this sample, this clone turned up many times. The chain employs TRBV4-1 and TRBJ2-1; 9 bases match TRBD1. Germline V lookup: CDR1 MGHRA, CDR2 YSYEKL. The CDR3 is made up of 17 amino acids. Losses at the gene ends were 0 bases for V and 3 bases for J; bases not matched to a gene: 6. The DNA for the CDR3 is TGCGCCAGCAGCCAAGATTCCCGGGACAGGGTCTACAATGAGCAGTTCTTC. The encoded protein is CASSQDSRDRVYNEQFF.

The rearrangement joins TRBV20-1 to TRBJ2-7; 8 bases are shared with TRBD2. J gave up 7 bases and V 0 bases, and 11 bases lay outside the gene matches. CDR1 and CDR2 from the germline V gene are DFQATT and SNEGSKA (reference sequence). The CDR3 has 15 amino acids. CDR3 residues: CSARDIQRESREQYF. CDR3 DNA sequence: TGCAGTGCTAGAGATATCCAGCGGGAGTCCCGGGAGCAGTACTTC.

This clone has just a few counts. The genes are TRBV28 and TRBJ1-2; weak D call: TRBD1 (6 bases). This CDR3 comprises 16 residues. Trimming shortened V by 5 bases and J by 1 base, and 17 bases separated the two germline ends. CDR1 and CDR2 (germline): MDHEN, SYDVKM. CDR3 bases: TGTGCCAGCAGTGGGGTAGGGGGGACGAGTAACTATGGCTACACCTTC. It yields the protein CASSGVGGTSNYGYTF.

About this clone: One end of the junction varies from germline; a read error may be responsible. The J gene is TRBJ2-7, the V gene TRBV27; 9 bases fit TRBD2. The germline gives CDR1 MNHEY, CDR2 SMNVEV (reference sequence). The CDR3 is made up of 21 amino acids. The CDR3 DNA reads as TGTGCCAGCAGTTCATCAGGGGGAAAGACTAGCGGCTATGACCAAATTTACGGGCAGTACTTC. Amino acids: CASSSSGGKTSGYDQIYGQYF.

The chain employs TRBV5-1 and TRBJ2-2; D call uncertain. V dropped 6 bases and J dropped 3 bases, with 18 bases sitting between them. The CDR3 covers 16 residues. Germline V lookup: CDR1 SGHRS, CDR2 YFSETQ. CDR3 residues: CASTKFGRVDTGELFF. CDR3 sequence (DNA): TGCGCCAGCACAAAATTTGGGCGTGTCGACACCGGGGAGCTGTTTTTT.